This TCR beta chain appears in the sequencing data of a study of radiotherapy plus CTLA-4 blockade in lung cancer. This table comes from immunoSEQ multiplex PCR, and its TCRdb copy is limited to in-frame clones, with some not included. The sample consists of about 66,000 clones, over 75% of them appearing once. The CDR3 spans 15 residues. Trimming took off 1 base at V and 4 bases at J, with 11 bases between the two ends. Germline values: CDR1 SGHTA, CDR2 FQGNSA. Sequenced here: peripheral blood, sampled from a patient treated with radiotherapy plus ipilimumab. The receptor comes from a human donor with non-small cell lung cancer who had a partial response to radiotherapy plus ipilimumab. The chain uses TRBV7-2 and TRBJ1-5; perhaps TRBD1 as D (5 bases). As DNA, the CDR3 is TGTGCCAGCAGCTTAGGGGACGGGGGGAATCAGCCCCAGCATTTT. Protein: CASSLGDGGNQPQHF.